This T cell receptor beta chain is from a study of a mutant IDH1 vaccine in newly diagnosed glioma. For the study at large: Treated patients comprised about 62% males and about 40% females, mean age around 40 years. Every participant had undergone radiotherapy, temozolomide, or both before, and most underwent both.

Clones were sequenced by immunoSEQ multiplex PCR, and TCRdb holds only the in-frame ones, with some missing. The sample has about 59,000 clones; more than 90% are singletons. Comments on this clone: Its antigen remains unknown.

Study-level results: Seemingly, top peripheral T cell clonotype changes bore no relation to pseudoprogression.

Time point defined: baseline, week 1 (first vaccination visit). Treatment indicated: pre-vaccination baseline after standard-of-care therapy. New IDH1-mutant, ATRX-lost WHO grade 3 or 4 astrocytomas occurred in donors. CDR1 and CDR2 from the germline V gene are GTSNPN and SVGIG (reference sequence). This CDR3 has 14 residues. Germline trimming cut 5 bases from V and 5 bases from J; bases unmatched to any gene: 5. The chain links TRBV30 to TRBJ2-2; TRBD1 matches 10 bases. The sequence derives from a middle-aged man with glioma. Sequences were derived from PBMCs, sampled from a glioma patient treated with radiotherapy, temozolomide or both. CDR3: CAWGTGAGTGELFF. Here the CDR3 DNA reads TGTGCCTGGGGGACAGGGGCGGGGACCGGGGAGCTGTTTTTT.